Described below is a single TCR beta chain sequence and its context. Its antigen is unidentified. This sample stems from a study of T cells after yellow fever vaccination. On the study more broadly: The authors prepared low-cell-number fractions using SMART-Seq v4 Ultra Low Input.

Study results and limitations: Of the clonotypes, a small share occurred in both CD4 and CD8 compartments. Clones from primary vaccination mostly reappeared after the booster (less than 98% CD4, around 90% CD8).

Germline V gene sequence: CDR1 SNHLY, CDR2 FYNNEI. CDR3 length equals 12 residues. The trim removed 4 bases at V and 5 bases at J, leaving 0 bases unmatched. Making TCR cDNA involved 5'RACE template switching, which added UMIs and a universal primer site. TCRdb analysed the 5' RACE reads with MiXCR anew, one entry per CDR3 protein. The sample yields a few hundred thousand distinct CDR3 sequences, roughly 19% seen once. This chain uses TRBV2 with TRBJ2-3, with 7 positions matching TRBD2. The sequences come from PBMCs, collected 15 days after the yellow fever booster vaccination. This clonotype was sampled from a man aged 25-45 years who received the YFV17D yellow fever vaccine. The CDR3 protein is CASSGTRDTQYF. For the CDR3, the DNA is TGTGCCAGCAGTGGGACTAGAGATACGCAGTATTTT.